Below are 30 T cell receptor beta chains sequenced from a single sample in a study of OX40 agonist ivuxolimab in advanced cancers. The assay was immunoSEQ multiplex PCR, and TCRdb's table has in-frame clones only and misses some. The table records tens of thousands of clones, around 90% of them present only once. The source material was CD4+ or CD8+ T cells sorted from blood, sampled in a trial of the OX40 agonist ivuxolimab. These receptors were taken from an adult with an advanced solid tumor such as melanoma, head and neck, liver or kidney cancer.

CDR3 DNA sequence: TGCAGCGTAGAGACCCAGTACTTC. It specifies CSVETQYF. The chain employs TRBV29-1 and TRBJ2-5; no definite D call. With 6 bases removed from V and 4 bases from J, the gap between germline ends came to 0 bases. The CDR3 has 8 residues. Germline-derived CDR1 and CDR2 are SQVTM and ANQGSEA. The whole variable domain, filled in from reference TRBV29-1 and TRBJ2-5, reads SAVISQKPSRDICQRGTSLTIQCQVDSQVTMMFWYRQQPGQSLTLIATANQGSEATYESGFVIDKFPISRPNLTFSTLTVSNMSPEDSSIYLCSVETQYFGPGTRLLVL.

The gene calls are TRBV15 and TRBJ2-3, with D perhaps TRBD1 (6 bases). V lost 0 bases, J lost 4 bases, and 11 bases lay in between. From germline, CDR1 is LNHNV and CDR2 YYDKDF (reference sequence). The length of the CDR3 is 15 residues. The CDR3 is CATSRDLKGADTQYF. The CDR3 DNA sequence: TGTGCCACCAGCAGAGATCTAAAGGGGGCAGATACGCAGTATTTT.

The chain joins TRBV19 to TRBJ1-1; D is perhaps TRBD1 (5 bases). This CDR3 has 13 residues. V was trimmed by 9 bases and J by 0 bases, leaving 11 bases between them. Germline V gives CDR1 LNHDA, CDR2 SQIVND (reference sequence). CDR3 sequence reads: CASTGRLNTEAFF. CDR3 DNA: TGTGCCAGCACGGGACGCCTGAACACTGAAGCTTTCTTT.

The CDR3 here is CAIGPDSYNEQFF. The CDR3 DNA reads TGTGCCATCGGACCGGATTCCTACAATGAGCAGTTCTTC. This chain links TRBV28 with TRBJ2-1, with no clear D. The CDR3 length is 13 residues. V lost 10 bases and J 1 base, leaving 11 bases between the germline ends. CDR1 is MDHEN, CDR2 SYDVKM, per germline.

The rearrangement links TRBV18 to TRBJ2-7, with 9 bases fitting TRBD1. This CDR3 is built from 15 residues. The V gene end was trimmed by 2 bases and the J gene end by 3 bases; junction bases not matched to a gene: 5. Germline V gives CDR1 KGHSH, CDR2 LQKENI. For the CDR3, the DNA is TGTGCCAGCTCACCAAAGCGGGACAGGGACTACGAGCAGTACTTC. Encoded protein: CASSPKRDRDYEQYF.

The rearrangement uses TRBV6-5 and TRBJ2-1; D might be TRBD2 (6 bases). CDR3 size: 13 residues. V shed 1 base and J shed 9 bases, with 10 bases lying between them. Germline assignment: CDR1 MNHEY and CDR2 SVGAGI. CDR3 DNA sequence: TGTGCCAGCAGTTACTTGGACTATTCTGAGCAGTTCTTC. Protein: CASSYLDYSEQFF.

This clone was found once. The gene calls are TRBV10-3 and TRBJ2-5, with 14 positions matching TRBD2. The J call may be in error: the DNA end matches TRBJ2-7 better. Germline loops: CDR1 ENHRY, CDR2 SYGVKD. The CDR3 loop spans 16 amino acids. CDR3 loop: CAIRRGLAGAASEQYF. The DNA for the CDR3 is TGTGCCATCAGGAGGGGACTAGCGGGAGCCGCTTCCGAGCAGTACTTC.

V is TRBV19 and J is TRBJ1-2, with 8 bases identical to TRBD1. V shed 5 bases, J shed 7 bases, and the junction held 6 bases outside the gene matches. This CDR3 is built from 13 residues. CDR1 LNHDA and CDR2 SQIVND come from the germline V gene (reference sequence). CDR3 amino acids: CASSYDRGGGYTF. Written as DNA, the CDR3 is TGTGCCAGTAGTTACGACAGGGGTGGTGGCTACACCTTC. Using reference TRBV19 and TRBJ1-2 for the parts outside the CDR3, the full variable domain is DGGITQSPKYLFRKEGQNVTLSCEQNLNHDAMYWYRQDPGQGLRLIYYSQIVNDFQKGDIAEGYSVSREKKESFPLTVTSAQKNPTAFYLCASSYDRGGGYTFGSGTRLTVV.

The chain uses TRBV19 and TRBJ1-6; D not certain. Trimming took off 5 bases at V and 7 bases at J, with 12 bases between the two ends. The CDR3 sequence is 14 residues long. Per the germline V gene, CDR1 is LNHDA and CDR2 is SQIVND (reference sequence). CDR3 sequence: CASSVGGRNSPLHF. The DNA for the CDR3 is TGTGCCAGTAGTGTAGGAGGACGGAATTCACCCCTCCACTTT.

The chain combines TRBV4-1 with TRBJ1-5; no firm D call. Germline values: CDR1 MGHRA, CDR2 YSYEKL. The CDR3 runs 16 residues. Trimming took off 2 bases at V and 0 bases at J, with 11 bases between the two ends. CDR3 sequence reads: CASSQRWTDSNQPQHF. DNA for the CDR3: TGCGCCAGCAGCCAAAGGTGGACGGATAGCAATCAGCCCCAGCATTTT.

In its sample, this clone was seen once. The rearrangement uses TRBV11-3 and TRBJ1-2, with D possibly matching TRBD1 (5 bases). There are 13 residues in the CDR3. Looked up from germline, CDR1 is SGHNT and CDR2 is YENEEA. V lost 1 base, J lost 2 bases, and 5 bases lay in between. The CDR3 protein is CASSLGTNYGYTF. DNA of the CDR3: TGTGCCAGCAGCTTAGGGACAAACTATGGCTACACCTTC. The variable domain in full, completed from reference TRBV11-3 and TRBJ1-2, reads EAGVVQSPRYKIIEKKQPVAFWCNPISGHNTLYWYLQNLGQGPELLIRYENEEAVDDSQLPKDRFSAERLKGVDSTLKIQPAELGDSAVYLCASSLGTNYGYTFGSGTRLTVV.

The chain links TRBV19 to TRBJ1-5; D possibly corresponds to TRBD1 (6 bases). The CDR3 covers 15 residues. Trimming removed 7 bases at V and 6 bases at J, with 19 bases between. The germline CDR1 and CDR2 sequences are LNHDA and SQIVND (reference sequence). The CDR3 protein is CASTRRGQGSQPQHF. CDR3 nucleotide sequence: TGTGCCAGTACCCGAAGGGGCCAGGGGAGTCAGCCCCAGCATTTT.

This chain connects TRBV7-9 to TRBJ2-7; the match to TRBD1 covers 8 bases. In germline, CDR1 is SEHNR, CDR2 FQNEAQ (reference sequence). The V and J ends lost 1 base and 1 base, in that order; junction bases with no gene match: 3. The length of the CDR3 is 15 residues. The CDR3 DNA reads as TGTGCCAGCAGCTTAGTCGGGACAGGATCCTACGAGCAGTACTTC. It is translated as CASSLVGTGSYEQYF.

The genes are TRBV6-6 and TRBJ1-5; TRBD1 might be the D (6 bases). The CDR3 runs 15 residues. V was shortened by 6 bases and J by 6 bases, with 18 bases between the two germline ends. Germline V gene sequence: CDR1 MNHNY, CDR2 SVGAGI (reference sequence). The CDR3 bases are TGTGCCAGCAGGCAGACCGGGGGCGCACCTCAGCCCCAGCATTTT. It translates to CASRQTGGAPQPQHF.

For this clone: This CDR3 is also generated by other DNA sequences in the sample. This rearrangement joins TRBV28 to TRBJ1-5; D is ambiguous. V was clipped by 5 bases and J by 5 bases, with 4 bases between them. This CDR3 comprises 11 residues. Germline V gene data show CDR1 as MDHEN and CDR2 as SYDVKM. The CDR3 region is CASSTYQPQHF. The CDR3 region has the DNA TGTGCCAGCAGTACGTATCAGCCCCAGCATTTT. Full variable domain (remainder filled in from reference TRBV28 and TRBJ1-5): DVKVTQSSRYLVKRTGEKVFLECVQDMDHENMFWYRQDPGLGLRLIYFSYDVKMKEKGDIPEGYSVSREKKERFSLILESASTNQTSMYLCASSTYQPQHFGDGTRLSIL.

The chain carries TRBV11-2 and TRBJ2-5, with D uncertain. Germline V gene data show CDR1 as SGHAT and CDR2 as FQNNGV. V shed 0 bases and J shed 7 bases, with 9 bases lying between them. This CDR3 is built from 13 residues. The CDR3 bases are TGTGCCAGCAGCTTAGATCAATTCGGGACCCAGTACTTC. Protein sequence: CASSLDQFGTQYF.

The count of this clone is one. V is TRBV7-9 and J is TRBJ1-5, with D possibly matching TRBD1 (6 bases). V was cut by 5 bases and J by 6 bases, with 11 bases left in between. Germline assignment: CDR1 SEHNR and CDR2 FQNEAQ (reference sequence). The CDR3 has 13 residues. This chain's CDR3 is CASSRQAGQPQHF. As DNA, the CDR3 is TGTGCCAGCAGCCGACAGGCAGGTCAGCCCCAGCATTTT.

This sequence joins TRBV4-1 and TRBJ2-1, with 13 bases lining up with TRBD2. This CDR3 has 15 residues. Trimming took 3 bases from V and 7 from J; bases not matched to a gene: 3. Germline V gene sequence: CDR1 MGHRA, CDR2 YSYEKL. CDR3 sequence reads: CASSQEGLAGNEQFF. The CDR3 region has the DNA TGCGCCAGCAGCCAGGAGGGACTAGCGGGAAATGAGCAGTTCTTC.

The CDR3: CASSYRNEQYF. The CDR3, as DNA: TGTGCCAGCAGCTACCGTAACGAGCAGTACTTC. This chain uses TRBV5-5 with TRBJ2-7; D gene ambiguous. Germline lookup yields CDR1 SGHKS and CDR2 YYEKEE (reference sequence). CDR3 size: 11 residues. V was pared by 3 bases and J by 5 bases, with 6 bases between.

As regards this clone: The sample holds other DNA sequences that translate to the same CDR3. The CDR3 loop reads CASSVGQGRTNEKLFF. The DNA of the CDR3 is TGTGCCAGCAGCGTAGGACAGGGACGTACTAATGAAAAACTGTTTTTT. This sequence joins TRBV9 and TRBJ1-4; 7 positions agree with TRBD1. CDR3 length equals 16 residues. V was pared by 0 bases and J by 2 bases, with 4 bases of the junction left unmatched. In germline, CDR1 is SGDLS, CDR2 YYNGEE.

J is TRBJ2-2 and V is TRBV19; a possible D gene is TRBD1 (6 bases). Trimming removed 10 bases from V and 4 bases from J, with 16 bases in between. Germline V lookup: CDR1 LNHDA, CDR2 SQIVND (reference sequence). The CDR3 has 14 amino acids. DNA of the CDR3: TGTGCCACGTCATATGACAGGCTCACCGGGGAGCTGTTTTTT. Translation gives CATSYDRLTGELFF.

The chain is built from TRBV2 and TRBJ1-5; no firm D call. The CDR3 has 14 amino acids. Germline V lookup: CDR1 SNHLY, CDR2 FYNNEI. The V gene lost 8 bases and the J gene lost 0 bases, with 11 bases spanning the gap. CDR3 bases: TGTGCCAGCGATACGACCGGTAGCAATCAGCCCCAGCATTTT. Residues: CASDTTGSNQPQHF.

The chain carries TRBV4-1 and TRBJ2-7; TRBD2 matches 13 bases. CDR1 is MGHRA, CDR2 YSYEKL, per germline. This CDR3 comprises 17 residues. J lost 4 bases, V lost 2 bases, and 8 bases had no gene match. In DNA form, the CDR3 reads TGCGCCAGCAGCCAACCCCGGACTAGCGGGAGATCATACGAGCAGTACTTC. It specifies CASSQPRTSGRSYEQYF.

The chain joins TRBV6-1 to TRBJ1-5; TRBD1 aligns across 7 bases. The CDR3 totals 15 residues. Germline CDR1 reads MNHNS; CDR2 reads SASEGT. The junction had 9 bases not matched to a gene; V was cut back by 8 bases and J by 2 bases. The CDR3 is CASLDRAGGNQPQHF. For the CDR3, the DNA is TGTGCCAGCCTCGACAGGGCCGGAGGCAATCAGCCCCAGCATTTT.

This sequence joins TRBV27 and TRBJ2-5; D not resolved. Germline CDR1 is MNHEY and CDR2 is SMNVEV (reference sequence). Deletions cut 4 bases from V and 5 bases from J, with 8 bases between. This CDR3 contains 12 residues. The DNA of the CDR3 is TGTGCCAGCAGTTCGGCCCGGGAGACCCAGTACTTC. Its translation: CASSSARETQYF.

Of note for this clone: Other DNA sequences from this sample encode an identical CDR3 as well. V usage is TRBV27 and J usage is TRBJ2-3, with D possibly being TRBD2 (6 bases). The germline gives CDR1 MNHEY, CDR2 SMNVEV (reference sequence). Between the trimmed V and J ends, which lost 3 bases and 0 bases, there was a span of 16 bases. This CDR3 comprises 17 residues. This CDR3 is CASSFLGWRGSTDTQYF. CDR3 nucleotide sequence: TGTGCCAGCAGTTTTTTGGGGTGGCGGGGCAGCACAGATACGCAGTATTTT.

The CDR3 here is CASSVGGLEYEQYF. CDR3 in DNA: TGTGCCAGCAGCGTTGGGGGGTTGGAATACGAGCAGTACTTC. This sequence joins TRBV9 and TRBJ2-7, with a weak D call TRBD2 (6 bases). CDR3 length equals 14 residues. CDR1 and CDR2 (germline): SGDLS, YYNGEE. V was pared by 2 bases and J by 4 bases, with 13 bases between.

This clone was recorded once. The V call is TRBV4-1, the J call TRBJ2-3; 9 positions agree with TRBD1. Germline V gives CDR1 MGHRA, CDR2 YSYEKL. The CDR3 contains 13 residues. V gave up 6 bases and J gave up 11 bases; unmatched junction bases: 9. The CDR3 spells CASRPEGQGGQYF. DNA for the CDR3: TGCGCCAGCAGACCGGAGGGACAGGGAGGGCAGTATTTT.

V gene TRBV28 combines with J gene TRBJ2-1; perhaps D is TRBD1 or TRBD2 (5 bases each). The length of the CDR3 is 14 residues. Trimming shortened V by 6 bases and J by 9 bases, and 18 bases separated the two germline ends. Germline loops: CDR1 MDHEN, CDR2 SYDVKM. CDR3 in amino acids: CASSGQRGVREQFF. CDR3 DNA sequence: TGTGCCAGCAGCGGACAACGGGGCGTCCGTGAGCAGTTCTTC.

V usage is TRBV5-4 and J usage is TRBJ2-3, with TRBD2 matching 9 bases. The CDR3 runs to 15 residues. The J segment lost 4 bases and the V segment lost 4 bases, leaving 7 bases of the junction unmatched. Germline values: CDR1 SGHNT, CDR2 YYREEE (reference sequence). The DNA for the CDR3 is TGTGCCAGCAGCCAAGAAGCGGGAGGCCCAGATACGCAGTATTTT. Translating gives CASSQEAGGPDTQYF.